The 27 T cell receptor beta chains below all came from one sample that was sequenced in a study of T-cell reconstitution after alpha-beta-depleted transplantation in children. Preparation of the TCRbeta library used unique molecular identifiers. TCRdb processed the PCR reads anew with MiXCR; each CDR3 protein has one entry. The data show 530,000 or so distinct CDR3 sequences, 25% to 30% seen once. Here the sequenced sample was PBMCs, taken before TCRalphabeta/CD19-depleted stem cell transplant. Source of these receptors: a boy under three years old with Wiskott-Aldrich syndrome, due to receive a stem cell transplant.

V gene TRBV27 combines with J gene TRBJ2-1; 11 nucleotides line up with TRBD2. The CDR3 loop spans 16 amino acids. Per the germline V gene, CDR1 is MNHEY and CDR2 is SMNVEV (reference sequence). J gave up 6 bases and V 6 bases, and 10 bases lay outside the gene matches. This chain's CDR3 is CASSRVLAGGSNEQFF. The CDR3 DNA follows: TGTGCCAGCAGCAGAGTTCTAGCGGGAGGATCCAATGAGCAGTTCTTC.

This clonotype showed up just a few times. This chain joins TRBV12-3 or TRBV12-4 and TRBJ2-5; D unclear. V lost 4 bases, J lost 1 base, and 13 bases lay in between. The CDR3 covers 15 residues. CDR3 in amino acids: CASSSDNSFQETQYF. The CDR3 DNA reads as TGTGCCAGCAGTTCCGATAACAGCTTCCAAGAGACCCAGTACTTC.

The genes are TRBV11-2 and TRBJ1-2, with 7 bases aligning to TRBD1. Germline trimming cut 1 base from V and 1 base from J; bases unmatched to any gene: 6. This CDR3 region has 16 residues. Germline lookup yields CDR1 SGHAT and CDR2 FQNNGV. CDR3 amino acids: CASSLGQGSVNYGYTF. CDR3 bases: TGTGCCAGCAGCTTAGGACAGGGAAGCGTTAACTATGGCTACACCTTC.

This chain connects TRBV5-5 to TRBJ1-1; possible D gene TRBD1, 5 bases. The germline V gene has CDR1 SGHKS and CDR2 YYEKEE (reference sequence). This CDR3 has 15 amino acids. V was shortened by 1 base and J by 1 base, with 11 bases between the two germline ends. The CDR3 here is CASSLYGARNTEAFF. CDR3 bases: TGTGCCAGCAGCTTGTACGGGGCGCGGAACACTGAAGCTTTCTTT. The variable domain in full, completed from reference TRBV5-5 and TRBJ1-1, reads DAGVTQSPTHLIKTRGQQVTLRCSPISGHKSVSWYQQVLGQGPQFIFQYYEKEERGRGNFPDRFSARQFPNYSSELNVNALLLGDSALYLCASSLYGARNTEAFFGQGTRLTVV.

For the CDR3, the DNA is TGTGCCTGGAGTGTATTTTGGGACAGGGAGCGGAACACTGAAGCTTTCTTT. Protein sequence: CAWSVFWDRERNTEAFF. The rearrangement joins TRBV30 to TRBJ1-1; the match to TRBD1 covers 9 bases. This CDR3 contains 17 residues. Germline CDR1 is GTSNPN and CDR2 is SVGIG (reference sequence). The V segment lost 0 bases and the J segment 1 base; nucleotides outside the gene matches: 9. The full variable domain, in which reference TRBV30 and TRBJ1-1 provide the parts outside the CDR3, is SQTIHQWPATLVQPVGSPLSLECTVEGTSNPNLYWYRQAAGRGLQLLFYSVGIGQISSEVPQNLSASRPQDRQFILSSKKLLLSDSGFYLCAWSVFWDRERNTEAFFGQGTRLTVV.

In this sample, this clonotype turned up a few times. This chain connects TRBV5-6 to TRBJ2-3, with D perhaps matching TRBD1 or TRBD2 (5 bases each). The CDR3 has 14 residues. V lost 7 bases, J lost 3 bases, and 15 bases lay in between. CDR1 is SGHDT and CDR2 is YYEEEE in the germline V gene. The CDR3 region has the DNA TGTGCCAGCGCTGGGACCCGAGGTACAGATACGCAGTATTTT. Translated, it gives CASAGTRGTDTQYF.

This clonotype showed up many times. The J gene is TRBJ1-1, the V gene TRBV7-2; no clear D gene. V was shortened by 5 bases and J by 4 bases, with 11 bases between the two germline ends. This CDR3 is built from 13 residues. Germline V gene data show CDR1 as SGHTA and CDR2 as FQGNSA. The CDR3 region has the DNA TGTGCCAGCAGCCCGGTAGGAGGCACTGAAGCTTTCTTT. Translating gives CASSPVGGTEAFF.

There are a few counts of this clonotype. V is TRBV9 and J is TRBJ1-4; maybe TRBD1 (5 bases). Germline V gene lookup returns CDR1 SGDLS and CDR2 YYNGEE. V was clipped by 3 bases and J by 4 bases, with 7 bases between them. The CDR3 has 13 residues. CDR3 nucleotide sequence: TGTGCCAGCAGCGCGACAGATAATGAAAAACTGTTTTTT. Its translation: CASSATDNEKLFF.

This clonotype was counted a few times. The chain links TRBV27 to TRBJ2-7; a possible D gene is TRBD2 (5 bases). CDR3 length: 15 residues. CDR1 is MNHEY, CDR2 SMNVEV, per germline (reference sequence). The V and J ends lost 2 bases and 1 base respectively, with 12 bases between them. Here the CDR3 reads CASSLVAGQSYEQYF. CDR3 coding DNA: TGTGCCAGCAGTTTAGTTGCGGGCCAATCCTACGAGCAGTACTTC.

The V gene is TRBV20-1, the J gene TRBJ2-7, with a tentative D call TRBD2 (5 bases). CDR3 length: 15 amino acids. CDR1 is DFQATT, CDR2 SNEGSKA, per germline (reference sequence). Between the trimmed V and J ends, which lost 5 bases and 0 bases, there was a span of 17 bases. In nucleotides, the CDR3 is TGCAGTGCTGCTAACCCGCTAGCCAGCTCCTACGAGCAGTACTTC. It yields the protein CSAANPLASSYEQYF.

CDR3 sequence (DNA): TGTGCCAGCAGTTCCCGGGACCCTAGGAGGGATACGCAGTATTTT. Translation gives CASSSRDPRRDTQYF. V is TRBV12-3 or TRBV12-4 and J is TRBJ2-3, with D possibly called TRBD1 or TRBD2 (5 bases each). The CDR3 is made up of 15 amino acids. With 4 bases removed from V and 6 bases from J, the gap between germline ends came to 17 bases.

This clonotype has a handful of counts. The chain has TRBV5-1 and TRBJ2-3; possibly TRBD2 for D (6 bases). Per germline, CDR1 SGHRS and CDR2 YFSETQ. This CDR3 is built from 15 residues. V was cut by 0 bases and J by 3 bases, with 11 bases left in between. The CDR3 spells CASSLVAGSTDTQYF. CDR3 DNA: TGCGCCAGCAGCTTGGTTGCGGGGAGTACAGATACGCAGTATTTT.

Comment on this clonotype: The junction and the germline gene differ at one end; a read error may be behind it. For the CDR3, the DNA is TGTGCCATCAGTGACCCGGACAGGGGAGGGGGCCAGTACTTC. It specifies CAISDPDRGGGQYF. The V call is TRBV6-4, the J call TRBJ2-5; TRBD1 agrees at 9 bases. CDR1 and CDR2 from the germline V gene are MRHNA and SNTAGT. This CDR3 has 14 residues.

V usage is TRBV10-3 and J usage is TRBJ2-2; weak D call: TRBD1 (5 bases). V was cut by 2 bases and J by 2 bases, with 9 bases left in between. Per germline, CDR1 ENHRY and CDR2 SYGVKD. This CDR3 has 15 amino acids. CDR3 in DNA: TGTGCCATCAGTGAGACAGGCGGTAACACCGGGGAGCTGTTTTTT. Its translation: CAISETGGNTGELFF.

This clonotype has only one observation. The gene calls are TRBV20-1 and TRBJ1-3; D is undetermined. This CDR3 has 13 residues. V was trimmed by 2 bases and J by 9 bases, leaving 14 bases between them. In germline, CDR1 is DFQATT, CDR2 SNEGSKA (reference sequence). CDR3 region: CSARLDGVGTIYF. As DNA, the CDR3 is TGCAGTGCTAGATTAGACGGCGTGGGCACCATATATTTT.

This rearrangement joins TRBV7-2 to TRBJ2-1; D is unresolved. Trimming left V 3 bases short and J 7 bases short, with 4 bases between. The V gene's germline CDR1 is SGHTA and CDR2 FQGNSA. The CDR3 has 11 residues. CDR3 nucleotide sequence: TGTGCCAGCAGCTTTTGGAATGAGCAGTTCTTC. This gives the protein CASSFWNEQFF.

This clonotype has more than one count but fewer than ten. The chain links TRBV5-1 to TRBJ2-7; no clear D gene. Trimming removed 0 bases at V and 4 bases at J, with 11 bases between. From germline, CDR1 is SGHRS and CDR2 YFSETQ. CDR3 size: 14 residues. CDR3 residues: CASSLGLFKYEQYF. The DNA of the CDR3 is TGCGCCAGCAGCTTGGGGCTATTTAAGTACGAGCAGTACTTC.

This chain joins TRBV27 and TRBJ2-7, with TRBD1 identical over 8 bases. The germline V gene has CDR1 MNHEY and CDR2 SMNVEV (reference sequence). J lost 6 bases, V lost 6 bases, and 16 bases had no gene match. The length of the CDR3 is 16 residues. The CDR3 spells CASSRTGGRLPSEQYF. CDR3 sequence (DNA): TGTGCCAGCAGCCGTACAGGGGGACGTTTGCCCAGCGAGCAGTACTTC.

This clonotype was seen once. The rearrangement links TRBV20-1 to TRBJ2-3, with 7 bases lining up with TRBD1. The ends lost 8 bases at V and 2 bases at J; junction bases unmatched: 7. The CDR3 runs to 13 residues. Germline assignment: CDR1 DFQATT and CDR2 SNEGSKA (reference sequence). The chain's CDR3 is CSQMDRFTDTQYF. The CDR3 coding sequence is TGCAGTCAAATGGACAGGTTCACAGATACGCAGTATTTT.

J is TRBJ2-1 and V is TRBV5-6, with D unresolved. The CDR3 totals 11 residues. Germline CDR1 is SGHDT and CDR2 is YYEEEE. V lost 2 bases and J 13 bases, leaving 10 bases between the germline ends. Written as DNA, the CDR3 is TGTGCCAGCAGCTTAAGTGGACCCCAGTTCTTC. Translation gives CASSLSGPQFF.

This clonotype was found many times. V is TRBV5-1 and J is TRBJ2-2, with D perhaps TRBD2 (6 bases). Germline CDR1 reads SGHRS; CDR2 reads YFSETQ. Trimming left V 0 bases short and J 6 bases short, with 9 bases between. The CDR3 loop spans 14 amino acids. The CDR3 DNA sequence: TGCGCCAGCAGCTTGGTCGGGGGACCCGGGGAGCTGTTTTTT. Translating gives CASSLVGGPGELFF.

V and J are TRBV15 and TRBJ2-1; D is ambiguous. This CDR3 is 16 amino acids long. Germline values: CDR1 LNHNV, CDR2 YYDKDF (reference sequence). Trimming removed 0 bases at V and 4 bases at J, with 13 bases between. CDR3 sequence (DNA): TGTGCCACCAGCAGAGATCAAGCATTCCTTTACAATGAGCAGTTCTTC. It codes for CATSRDQAFLYNEQFF.

This clonotype was found a few times. The chain couples TRBV6-1 to TRBJ1-1; no definite D call. The length of the CDR3 is 14 residues. Trimming removed 3 bases from V and 5 bases from J, with 13 bases in between. Germline lookup yields CDR1 MNHNS and CDR2 SASEGT. CDR3 nucleotides: TGTGCCAGCAGTGAGTCGGGGAGGAGGACTGAAGCTTTCTTT. Translation gives CASSESGRRTEAFF.

The V and J genes are TRBV15 and TRBJ2-7; 9 bases are a match to TRBD2. Germline lookup yields CDR1 LNHNV and CDR2 YYDKDF (reference sequence). The V and J ends lost 1 base and 2 bases, in that order; junction bases with no gene match: 3. The CDR3 length is 15 residues. The CDR3 DNA reads TGTGCCACCAGCAGAGGACTAGCGGAGACCTACGAGCAGTACTTC. Its translation is CATSRGLAETYEQYF.

This clonotype was seen more than once but under ten times. The J gene is TRBJ2-1, the V gene TRBV20-1; D is perhaps TRBD1 or TRBD2 (6 bases each). Germline V gene sequence: CDR1 DFQATT, CDR2 SNEGSKA (reference sequence). The CDR3 spans 15 residues. The CDR3 is CSGTPGGGSYNEQFF. DNA for the CDR3: TGCAGCGGGACTCCCGGAGGGGGCTCCTACAATGAGCAGTTCTTC.

The rearrangement uses TRBV21-1 and TRBJ1-1; the DNA was not compared with TRBD1, the D call given in the table. TRBV21-1 is a known pseudogene. This CDR3 has 20 amino acids. DNA for the CDR3: TGTGCCAGCAGCGCCCGGGACGACGGGACAGGGGATTCCAAGAACACTGAAGCTTTCTTT. Protein sequence: CASSARDDGTGDSKNTEAFF.

This clonotype was seen only a few times. The CDR3 sequence: CASSLSPAGGPKSYEQYF. Here the CDR3 DNA reads TGCGCCAGCAGCTTGTCCCCAGCGGGAGGGCCAAAATCCTACGAGCAGTACTTC. V is TRBV5-1 and J is TRBJ2-7; 10 bases align to TRBD2. Unmatched junction bases numbered 11, after V lost 1 base and J lost 1 base. There are 18 residues in the CDR3. In germline, CDR1 is SGHRS, CDR2 YFSETQ.